The clone carrying this T cell receptor (beta chain) was seen only a few times. No antigen is known for it. Germline values: CDR1 SGHRS, CDR2 YFSETQ. Trimming took 4 bases from V and 4 from J; bases not matched to a gene: 7. The CDR3 spans 15 residues. The sample is drawn from a study of cytomegalovirus exposure and HLA in healthy donors. Findings of the study overall: Indistinguishable V segments, including TRBV6-2 and TRBV6-3, were excluded. In a later analysis, V- and J-gene trimming of beta chains associated with a DCLRE1C missense variant, replicated independently.

The PCR ran on 60 Vbeta and 13 Jbeta primers. The data were produced by immunoSEQ multiplex PCR, yet TCRdb's version contains in-frame clones alone and is incomplete. The sample lists about 160,000 clones; approximately 80% were seen once. These donors, healthy bone marrow donors, were studied. The gene calls are TRBV5-1 and TRBJ1-3; 8 positions agree with TRBD1. Input material: PBMCs. This TCR was recovered from a man aged 40-50 years in good health and CMV-seronegative. This CDR3 is CASSPGQEIGNTIYF. The CDR3, as DNA: TGCGCCAGCAGCCCGGGACAGGAAATCGGAAACACCATATATTTT.